This T cell receptor beta chain emerged from a study of T cell clonotyping in hematopoietic cell transplantation. Overall study findings and caveats: CD4 and CD8 repertoire contributions could not be separated without sorting.

This clone was seen once. Its antigen is not identified. Using immunoSEQ multiplex PCR, the repertoire was profiled, and TCRdb retains in-frame clones only, with some absent. The data contain tens of thousands of clones, approximately 94% of them singletons. The clonotype comes from a woman aged 45-59 years in good health. Some clones in this sample may be carry-over from other donors' samples. The sample consisted of peripheral blood mononuclear cells.

CDR3 sequence (DNA): TGTGCCAGCAGTTATAGCGGGGGTGGGAGAGAGCAGTTCTTC. Translated: CASSYSGGGREQFF. The rearrangement links TRBV11-3 to TRBJ2-1; 9 bases align to TRBD2. With 6 bases clipped from V and 10 bases from J, the junction kept 10 bases outside the gene matches. The CDR3 contains 14 residues. Per the germline V gene, CDR1 is SGHNT and CDR2 is YENEEA.